Listed below are T cell receptor beta chains from one sample, sequenced in a study of CD8+CD57+ T cells in acquired aplastic anemia. MiXCR was run by TCRdb on the reads, yielding one entry per CDR3 protein. The data show 90,000 to 150,000 distinct CDR3 sequences, 50% to 60% seen once. The sample consisted of sorted CD4+, CD8+, or CD8+CD57+ T cells (not recorded which) from PBMCs. The receptors here all came from a human donor with aplastic anemia. The CDR3 runs from the conserved cysteine through the conserved F or W. The order of the fields is clone size, J gene, D gene, V gene, CDR3 DNA, CDR3 protein. The D gene is left open where the match is weak. The size of a clone is reported for some rows only, either as once, few or many, or as a class for expanded clones.

>-|TRBJ2-7|-|TRBV7-8
TGTGCCAGCAGCTCCGAACTGTTCCTCGAGCAGTACTTC
CASSSELFLEQYF
>many|TRBJ2-4|-|TRBV5-1
TGCGCCAGCAGCAGGCGGACAGCTAAAACCGACATTCAGTACTTC
CASSRRTAKTDIQYF
>many|TRBJ2-3|-|TRBV11-1
TGTGCCAGCAGCCCTTACCCTCGCGGACGGAATACGCAGTATTTT
CASSPYPRGRNTQYF
>-|TRBJ1-2|-|TRBV5-1
TGCGCCAGCAGCACCAGGGTAGACTATGGCTACACCTTC
CASSTRVDYGYTF
>many|TRBJ2-7|TRBD2|TRBV4-1
TGCGCCAGCAGCCTACGGACTAGCGGGAGGGACGAGCAGTACTTC
CASSLRTSGRDEQYF
>-|TRBJ2-1|TRBD1|TRBV29-1
TGCAGCGTTGAGAAGGGGGCTCCCTACAATGAGCAGTTCTTC
CSVEKGAPYNEQFF
>-|TRBJ2-7|-|TRBV7-6
TGTGCCAGCAGCTTAGGTAATGAGGGCCTCTCCTACGAGCAGTACTTC
CASSLGNEGLSYEQYF
>-|TRBJ1-4|-|TRBV7-2
TGTGCCAGCAGCTTGGGATTGAGTGAAAAACTGTTTTTT
CASSLGLSEKLFF
>-|TRBJ2-6|-|TRBV10-2
TGCGCCAGCCGCCGATTGGGGGCGGGCGGGGCCAACGTCCTGACTTTC
CASRRLGAGGANVLTF
>-|TRBJ2-7|TRBD2|TRBV2
TGTGCCAGCAGTTACTCGGGGGGGTCCCTCTACGAGCAGTACTTC
CASSYSGGSLYEQYF
>-|TRBJ2-3|TRBD1|TRBV2
TGTGCCACCCGGACAGGGGTGGGAGGCACAGATACGCAGTATTTT
CATRTGVGGTDTQYF
>-|TRBJ1-1|-|TRBV29-1
TGCAGCGGATCGCGGGGAGGGAACACTGAAGCTTTCTTT
CSGSRGGNTEAFF
>many|TRBJ2-5|TRBD2|TRBV5-4
TGTGCCAGCAGCCCGGAGAGAGCGGGGGGGAGGGAGACCCAGTACTTC
CASSPERAGGRETQYF
>-|TRBJ1-5|-|TRBV12-3/TRBV12-4
TGTGCCAGCGGAGACGACACTAGCAATCAGCCCCAGCATTTT
CASGDDTSNQPQHF
>-|TRBJ2-3|-|TRBV4-1
TGCGCCAGCAGCCAAGAGTGGCGTCAGGCGCAGTATTTT
CASSQEWRQAQYF
>-|TRBJ2-1|TRBD1|TRBV11-2
TGTGCCAGCAGCTCAACACGACAGGGTAGACTGAATGAGCAGTTCTTC
CASSSTRQGRLNEQFF
>-|TRBJ1-2|-|TRBV10-3
TGTGCCATCAGTGACTACGACAGGAGCTATGGCTACACCTTC
CAISDYDRSYGYTF
>-|TRBJ2-7|-|TRBV15
TGTGCCACCAGCGCCCCGCCCATGGGCAACTACGAGCAGTACTTC
CATSAPPMGNYEQYF
>few|TRBJ2-7|-|TRBV20-1
TGCAGTGCCGAAGGAGGGGCCTGGGGTTACGAGCAGTACTTC
CSAEGGAWGYEQYF
>few|TRBJ2-7|-|TRBV15
TGTGCCACCAGCAGAGATCTTTACGAGCAGTACTTC
CATSRDLYEQYF
>-|TRBJ2-1|TRBD1|TRBV5-4
TGTGCCAGCAGCTTACAGGGGGTTACCTACAATGAGCAGTTCTTC
CASSLQGVTYNEQFF